This record looks at one T cell receptor beta chain sequence and its context. Its target is not known. The PCR employed 60 Vbeta primers together with 13 Jbeta primers. Produced via immunoSEQ multiplex PCR; TCRdb's table is partial and in-frame only. The table records about 210,000 clones, over 80% of them present only once. These data belong to a study of cytomegalovirus exposure and HLA in healthy donors. Study-wide points: The classifier was said to identify cytomegalovirus status with high specificity and sensitivity. There were several of the most significant clusters that appeared linked to common viral pathogens in a later analysis. CMV serostatus was the sole immune exposure data available. In a later analysis, a missense DCLRE1C variant was linked to TCR beta V- and J-gene trimming.

Germline CDR1 LNHDA, CDR2 SQIVND (reference sequence). Trimming took off 7 bases at V and 7 bases at J, with 22 bases between the two ends. The CDR3 has 15 amino acids. J is TRBJ1-2 and V is TRBV19; D call uncertain. What was sequenced was PBMCs. The source of this sequence is a woman in her 50s in good health and CMV-seropositive. In DNA, the CDR3 is TGTGCCAGTACCGAGGCACAGTCCGCTGGAGGTGGCTACACCTTC. This codes for CASTEAQSAGGGYTF.